What follows describes a single T cell receptor beta chain. These data are taken from a study of blood T cell repertoires in COVID-19. Study details: The study drew acute and convalescent COVID-19 samples from the United States, Italy and Spain. T cells, B-cell-depleted T cells, or PBMCs supplied cDNA or gDNA.

The CDR3 covers 15 residues. CDR1 and CDR2 from the germline V gene are LNHDA and SQIVND (reference sequence). Unmatched junction bases numbered 6, after V lost 2 bases and J lost 7 bases. Authors' methods: The authors estimated nucleated cell counts from reference gene primer amplification. The repertoire was sequenced with immunoSEQ multiplex PCR; TCRdb's copy has only in-frame clones and lacks some. V, J and clone size derive from that table, while D and trimming were established from the DNA sequence. The table has 230,000 or so clones, 85% to 90% seen once; the top ten hold approximately 4.6%. This TCR was recovered from a woman between 40 and 50 years old who had recovered from COVID-19. The chain uses TRBV19 and TRBJ1-5; TRBD1 aligns across 9 bases. Sequenced sample: peripheral blood. The CDR3 region has the DNA TGTGCCAGTAGTATAATACAGGGGGCTGGGCAGCCCCAGCATTTT. Encoded protein: CASSIIQGAGQPQHF. Full variable domain (outside the CDR3, taken from reference TRBV19 and TRBJ1-5): DGGITQSPKYLFRKEGQNVTLSCEQNLNHDAMYWYRQDPGQGLRLIYYSQIVNDFQKGDIAEGYSVSREKKESFPLTVTSAQKNPTAFYLCASSIIQGAGQPQHFGDGTRLSIL.